This entry is about one TCR beta chain. This specimen belongs to a study of long-term antiretroviral therapy in people with HIV. Per germline, CDR1 MNHEY and CDR2 SVGAGI. This CDR3 has 13 residues. J was trimmed by 9 bases and V by 2 bases; bases with no gene match: 4. A v3.0 immunoSEQ assay was performed at survey level. Sequencing efforts were directed toward about 40,000-55,000 T-cell genomes per sample. TCRdb keeps only in-frame clones here, not all; method: immunoSEQ multiplex PCR. The table has about 27,000 clones, about 84% seen once. The chain joins TRBV6-5 to TRBJ2-1; 7 positions match TRBD2. The sequence came from a man aged 18 to 29 with HIV. This material consisted of unsorted PBMCs, taken 0.8 years before starting antiretroviral therapy. In DNA, the CDR3 is TGTGCCAGCAGTTACGGGGTAGCGGGTGAGCAGTTCTTC. Residues: CASSYGVAGEQFF.